Listed here are 31 T cell receptor beta chains from one sample, sequenced in a study of T cell responses to AZD1222 COVID-19 vaccine. TCRdb keeps only in-frame clones here, not all; method: immunoSEQ multiplex PCR. The profile covers fewer than 200,000 clones, with around nine tenths appearing a single time and 2.5% to 3% taken by the ten largest. This specimen was peripheral blood, taken on day 0 of AZD1222 vaccination. All receptors come from an adult in good health.

The chain uses TRBV27 and TRBJ2-1, with D perhaps matching TRBD2 (6 bases). The V gene's germline CDR1 is MNHEY and CDR2 SMNVEV (reference sequence). This CDR3 spans 15 amino acids. V shed 8 bases and J shed 9 bases, with 23 bases lying between them. CDR3 region: CASARGKPVSGEQFF. The CDR3, as DNA: TGTGCCAGCGCCCGGGGGAAGCCCGTCAGTGGTGAGCAGTTCTTC.

A note on this clone: An end of the junction does not agree with germline; a read error may underlie this. The chain is built from TRBV2 and TRBJ1-1; unclear D gene. The CDR3 sequence is 13 residues long. CDR1 is SNHLY, CDR2 FYNNEI, per germline. The CDR3 DNA reads TGTGCCAGCAGTGAAGCGCTCGGCAGTCTCTGGATCTTT. Protein sequence: CASSEALGSLWIF. Complete variable domain (other parts from reference TRBV2 and TRBJ1-1): EPEVTQTPSHQVTQMGQEVILRCVPISNHLYFYWYRQILGQKVEFLVSFYNNEISEKSEIFDDQFSVERPDGSNFTLKIRSTKLEDSAMYFCASSEALGSLWIFGQGTRLTVV.

The chain recombines TRBV7-8 with TRBJ1-5; no firm D call. The germline V and J ends were trimmed by 6 bases and 4 bases, with 13 bases remaining between them. Germline CDR1 SGHVS, CDR2 FQNEAQ. The CDR3 sequence is 14 residues long. The CDR3 protein is CASSSGGINQPQHF. CDR3 nucleotides: TGTGCCAGCAGTTCGGGCGGGATTAATCAGCCCCAGCATTTT.

The chain joins TRBV6-6 to TRBJ1-1; 9 bases match TRBD1. Germline V gene sequence: CDR1 MNHNY, CDR2 SVGAGI (reference sequence). CDR3 length: 13 amino acids. The V and J ends lost 6 bases and 5 bases, in that order; junction bases with no gene match: 4. The CDR3 DNA follows: TGTGCCAGCAGACAGGGGGCAGGGACTGAAGCTTTCTTT. Its protein is CASRQGAGTEAFF.

The chain has TRBV6-5 and TRBJ2-1, with D maybe TRBD2 (6 bases). The V and J ends lost 7 bases and 0 bases respectively, with 10 bases between them. Germline lookup yields CDR1 MNHEY and CDR2 SVGAGI. The CDR3 is 14 residues long. The CDR3 sequence is CASKTTSSYNEQFF. CDR3 coding DNA: TGTGCCAGCAAAACGACTAGCTCCTACAATGAGCAGTTCTTC.

This chain connects TRBV29-1 to TRBJ1-1; D may be TRBD1 (5 bases). Germline values: CDR1 SQVTM, CDR2 ANQGSEA. V lost 1 base, J lost 6 bases, and 18 bases lay in between. The CDR3 covers 15 residues. The CDR3 DNA sequence: TGCAGCGTTGAAGGAAAGGGGAAGGGAAAGGCTGAAGCTTTCTTT. Residues: CSVEGKGKGKAEAFF.

CDR3 region: CASSKVSFQETQYF. DNA for the CDR3: TGTGCCAGCAGCAAAGTGAGCTTTCAAGAGACCCAGTACTTC. The rearrangement joins TRBV21-1 to TRBJ2-5; the table calls TRBD2, which could not be checked here. TRBV21-1 is a pseudogene locus. CDR3 length: 14 amino acids.

This chain uses TRBV4-2 with TRBJ2-2; a possible D gene is TRBD1 (5 bases). The CDR3 extends over 16 amino acids. Germline V lookup: CDR1 LGHNA, CDR2 YNFKEQ. V shed 1 base and J shed 2 bases, with 11 bases lying between them. CDR3 amino acids: CASSQGRGKNTGELFF. CDR3 nucleotides: TGTGCCAGCAGCCAAGGAAGGGGTAAAAACACCGGGGAGCTGTTTTTT.

V is TRBV2 and J is TRBJ2-1; no definite D call. The V end lost 0 bases, the J end lost 8 bases, and 17 bases lay between the germline ends. The CDR3 has 16 residues. Germline-derived CDR1 and CDR2 are SNHLY and FYNNEI. The DNA for the CDR3 is TGTGCCAGCAGTGAAGCGAAACGACTGGATAATCATGAGCAGTTCTTC. Protein sequence: CASSEAKRLDNHEQFF.

This clone appeared once. This chain joins TRBV5-1 and TRBJ1-3; possible D gene TRBD1, 6 bases. V was shortened by 4 bases and J by 0 bases, with 17 bases between the two germline ends. The CDR3 covers 17 residues. From germline, CDR1 is SGHRS and CDR2 YFSETQ. CDR3 in amino acids: CASSPAGGASSGNTIYF. The CDR3 DNA reads TGCGCCAGCAGCCCGGCGGGGGGGGCCTCCTCTGGAAACACCATATATTTT.

This clone came up once. The gene calls are TRBV18 and TRBJ2-7; D is possibly TRBD1 or TRBD2 (5 bases each). With 3 bases removed from V and 3 bases from J, the gap between germline ends came to 15 bases. This CDR3 has 15 amino acids. Germline V gene sequence: CDR1 KGHSH, CDR2 LQKENI. CDR3 DNA sequence: TGTGCCAGCTCACCCGGGACCCAAGAGAGCTACGAGCAGTACTTC. Its translation: CASSPGTQESYEQYF.

J is TRBJ2-7 and V is TRBV7-6, with TRBD1 matching 7 bases. The CDR3 sequence is 15 residues long. With V trimmed by 0 bases and J by 0 bases, 2 bases remained unmatched. Germline-derived CDR1 and CDR2 are SGHVS and FNYEAQ. DNA of the CDR3: TGTGCCAGCAGCTTAGCCCGGGACAGCTCCTACGAGCAGTACTTC. The encoded protein is CASSLARDSSYEQYF.

This rearrangement joins TRBV27 to TRBJ2-7; D assignment may be TRBD1 or TRBD2 (5 bases each). The germline CDR1 and CDR2 sequences are MNHEY and SMNVEV (reference sequence). V was trimmed by 5 bases and J by 4 bases, leaving 15 bases between them. There are 14 residues in the CDR3. The CDR3 nucleotides are TGTGCCAGCAGTCCTTCAGGGAGCGCGTACGAGCAGTACTTC. Translated: CASSPSGSAYEQYF.

The chain links TRBV12-3 or TRBV12-4 to TRBJ2-7; D not certain. The CDR3 runs to 13 residues. The ends were cut back, 6 bases at V and 3 bases at J, with 12 bases in the middle. CDR3: CASSYYNSYEQYF. For the CDR3, the DNA is TGTGCCAGCAGCTATTATAACAGCTACGAGCAGTACTTC.

The chain employs TRBV5-1 and TRBJ2-3, with D possibly TRBD1 on 6 matching bases. The CDR3 extends over 15 amino acids. V gave up 8 bases and J gave up 1 base, with 17 bases separating them. Per germline, CDR1 SGHRS and CDR2 YFSETQ. Here the CDR3 reads CASTPGAGGTDTQYF. DNA of the CDR3: TGCGCCAGTACTCCAGGGGCCGGGGGCACAGATACGCAGTATTTT.

This clone came up once. The CDR3 DNA follows: TGTGCCTGGAGTGTAAACAGTGCCCAGGAGCAGTACTTC. Translating gives CAWSVNSAQEQYF. The chain carries TRBV30 and TRBJ2-7, with no clear D. This CDR3 spans 13 amino acids. Germline V CDR1 and CDR2: GTSNPN, SVGIG (reference sequence). The V end was cut by 0 bases, the J end by 7 bases, with 13 bases between.

The genes are TRBV27 and TRBJ1-2; no definite D call. The CDR3 is 17 residues long. Trimming cost V 2 bases and J 7 bases, with 23 bases left between them. Germline assignment: CDR1 MNHEY and CDR2 SMNVEV (reference sequence). The CDR3 DNA reads as TGTGCCAGCAGTTTACGCACCCCTTTACACGGTCCGGGTGGCTACACCTTC. It codes for CASSLRTPLHGPGGYTF.

V usage is TRBV3-1 (or the pseudogene TRBV3-2) and J usage is TRBJ1-2, with D uncertain. The germline CDR1 and CDR2 sequences are LGHDT and YNNKEL (reference sequence). CDR3 length: 13 residues. Deletions cut 0 bases from V and 8 bases from J, with 10 bases between. CDR3 in amino acids: CASSQERSGGYTF. The DNA of the CDR3 is TGTGCCAGCAGCCAAGAGCGTTCGGGGGGCTACACCTTC.

This clone was found once. The V gene is TRBV9, the J gene TRBJ2-1; D ambiguous. The germline V gene has CDR1 SGDLS and CDR2 YYNGEE. V was pared by 4 bases and J by 0 bases, with 11 bases between. This CDR3 has 15 amino acids. The CDR3: CASSPTQRSYNEQFF. CDR3 DNA: TGTGCCAGCAGCCCGACACAGCGCTCCTACAATGAGCAGTTCTTC.

V is TRBV12-3 or TRBV12-4 and J is TRBJ1-3; D is unclear. CDR3 length: 13 amino acids. The V end lost 2 bases, the J end lost 3 bases, and 5 bases lay between the germline ends. CDR3 nucleotide sequence: TGTGCCAGCAGTTTATGGGGTGGAAACACCATATATTTT. It is translated as CASSLWGGNTIYF.

The chain employs TRBV30 and TRBJ1-1, with a tentative D call TRBD1 (5 bases). CDR3 length: 14 amino acids. Germline CDR1 GTSNPN, CDR2 SVGIG (reference sequence). Trimming took off 3 bases at V and 10 bases at J, with 21 bases between the two ends. CDR3 residues: CAWSPSGAVHLAFF. CDR3 DNA: TGTGCCTGGAGCCCATCCGGGGCGGTTCATCTAGCTTTCTTT. The full variable domain, completed using reference TRBV30 and TRBJ1-1, is SQTIHQWPATLVQPVGSPLSLECTVEGTSNPNLYWYRQAAGRGLQLLFYSVGIGQISSEVPQNLSASRPQDRQFILSSKKLLLSDSGFYLCAWSPSGAVHLAFFGQGTRLTVV.

The CDR3 DNA reads as TGTGCCAGCAGTTACGGGACAGGCCACTATGGCTACACCTTC. Protein product: CASSYGTGHYGYTF. The chain links TRBV6-5 to TRBJ1-2; 8 nucleotides align to TRBD1. This CDR3 region has 14 residues. From germline, CDR1 is MNHEY and CDR2 SVGAGI. V trimming: 2 bases; J trimming: 3 bases; junction bases outside the gene matches: 2.

This clone was counted a single time. V gene TRBV7-2 combines with J gene TRBJ2-5, with D perhaps TRBD1 (6 bases). The CDR3 spans 15 residues. CDR1 SGHTA and CDR2 FQGNSA come from the germline V gene. Deletions cut 5 bases from V and 4 bases from J, with 17 bases between. CDR3 in amino acids: CASSPPSRRGETQYF. The CDR3 DNA reads as TGTGCCAGCAGCCCCCCCTCCCGCAGGGGAGAGACCCAGTACTTC.

CDR3 DNA sequence: TGTGCCAGCAGCCAAGATCGGCAGGATGAAGCTTTCTTT. Protein sequence: CASSQDRQDEAFF. V usage is TRBV4-2 and J usage is TRBJ1-1; unclear D gene. The germline V gene encodes CDR1 LGHNA and CDR2 YNFKEQ. The CDR3 runs to 13 residues. Trimming removed 0 bases at V and 7 bases at J, with 9 bases between.

The chain combines TRBV5-5 with TRBJ2-1, with D tentatively TRBD2 (5 bases). Germline V lookup: CDR1 SGHKS, CDR2 YYEKEE (reference sequence). The CDR3 sequence is 13 residues long. V was cut by 4 bases and J by 9 bases, with 14 bases left in between. The CDR3 spells CASSPIDYGEQFF. In DNA, the CDR3 is TGTGCCAGCAGCCCGATAGACTACGGTGAGCAGTTCTTC. Looking up the rest from reference TRBV5-5 and TRBJ2-1 gives the full variable domain: DAGVTQSPTHLIKTRGQQVTLRCSPISGHKSVSWYQQVLGQGPQFIFQYYEKEERGRGNFPDRFSARQFPNYSSELNVNALLLGDSALYLCASSPIDYGEQFFGPGTRLTVL.

The chain couples TRBV10-2 to TRBJ2-5; D call uncertain. Germline-derived CDR1 and CDR2 are WSHSY and SAAADI. The length of the CDR3 is 11 residues. The ends were cut back, 6 bases at V and 4 bases at J, with 6 bases in the middle. The CDR3 protein is CASRTGETQYF. DNA of the CDR3: TGCGCCAGCAGGACCGGAGAGACCCAGTACTTC.

This chain uses TRBV9 with TRBJ1-1; 9 nucleotides agree with TRBD1. This CDR3 has 14 amino acids. Germline loops: CDR1 SGDLS, CDR2 YYNGEE. After removal of 5 bases from V and 3 bases from J, the junction contained 5 bases not matched to a gene. Here the CDR3 DNA reads TGTGCCAGCAGGGCCACAGGGGGCTACACTGAAGCTTTCTTT. Amino acid sequence: CASRATGGYTEAFF.

This chain links TRBV6-5 with TRBJ1-1, with a weak D call TRBD1 (6 bases). V dropped 0 bases and J dropped 4 bases, with 15 bases sitting between them. The CDR3 loop spans 16 amino acids. Germline CDR1 is MNHEY and CDR2 is SVGAGI. The CDR3, as DNA: TGTGCCAGCAGTTACTCGTGGGGGGGGCGCGGCACTGAAGCTTTCTTT. Protein sequence: CASSYSWGGRGTEAFF.

V is TRBV24-1 and J is TRBJ2-1, with 14 bases matching TRBD2. This CDR3 region has 17 residues. The J segment lost 9 bases and the V segment lost 2 bases, leaving 8 bases of the junction unmatched. Germline assignment: CDR1 KGHDR and CDR2 SFDVKD. The CDR3 sequence is CATSDYRLAGGPGEQFF. CDR3 DNA: TGTGCCACCAGTGATTACCGACTAGCGGGAGGGCCTGGTGAGCAGTTCTTC.

The V gene is TRBV30, the J gene TRBJ2-1; 8 bases agree with TRBD2. V lost 0 bases and J lost 0; bases outside the gene matches: 4. Germline loops: CDR1 GTSNPN, CDR2 SVGIG (reference sequence). The CDR3 covers 16 residues. The CDR3: CAWSVGRALSYNEQFF. The CDR3 DNA sequence: TGTGCCTGGAGTGTCGGGAGGGCCCTCTCCTACAATGAGCAGTTCTTC.

The CDR3 is CASSISGNEQFF. CDR3 nucleotide sequence: TGTGCCAGCAGCATTAGCGGCAATGAGCAGTTCTTC. This rearrangement joins TRBV7-9 to TRBJ2-1; the D gene is possibly TRBD2 (6 bases). V was shortened by 5 bases and J by 6 bases, with 8 bases between the two germline ends. The CDR3 totals 12 residues. CDR1 and CDR2 (germline): SEHNR, FQNEAQ (reference sequence).